This T cell receptor (beta chain) appears in the sequencing data of a study of blood T cell repertoires in COVID-19. Study in general: Sites across the United States, Italy and Spain contributed samples from acute and convalescent COVID-19.

Measured with immunoSEQ multiplex PCR; TCRdb has only the in-frame clones, and not every one. The sample lists roughly 130,000 clones, about four fifths occurring once. This clone was counted a few times. This CDR3 spans 15 amino acids. Per germline, CDR1 SGHDT and CDR2 YYEEEE. V lost 0 bases, J lost 4 bases, and 11 bases lay in between. The specimen was peripheral blood. The V call is TRBV5-6, the J call TRBJ2-1; possible D gene TRBD1, 6 bases. The TCR was taken from a woman aged 25 to 39 who had recovered from COVID-19. DNA for the CDR3: TGTGCCAGCAGCTTGGTGAGAACAGGGTACAATGAGCAGTTCTTC. Protein product: CASSLVRTGYNEQFF.